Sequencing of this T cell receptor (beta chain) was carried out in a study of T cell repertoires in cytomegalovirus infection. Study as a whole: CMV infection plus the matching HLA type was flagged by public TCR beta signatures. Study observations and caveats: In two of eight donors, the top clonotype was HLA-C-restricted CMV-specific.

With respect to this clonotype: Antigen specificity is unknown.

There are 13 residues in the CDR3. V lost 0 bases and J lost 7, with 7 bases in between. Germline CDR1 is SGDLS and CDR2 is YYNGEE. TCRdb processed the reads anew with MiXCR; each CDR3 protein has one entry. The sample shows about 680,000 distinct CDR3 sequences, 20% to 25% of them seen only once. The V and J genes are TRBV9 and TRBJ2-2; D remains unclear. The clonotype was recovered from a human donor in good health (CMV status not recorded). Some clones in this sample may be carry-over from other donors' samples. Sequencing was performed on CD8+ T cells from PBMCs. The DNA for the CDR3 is TGTGCCAGCAGCGTAGCCGCCGGCGGGGAGCTGTTTTTT. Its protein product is CASSVAAGGELFF.